A selection of T cell receptor beta chains follows, all from one sample in a study of technical replicates of blood from a few donors. Sequenced by immunoSEQ multiplex PCR; TCRdb stores in-frame clones only, minus some. The sample records 60,000 to 65,000 clones, around 87% being singletons. The sequenced material came from PBMCs. The receptors were sampled from a human donor in good health. Some clones in this sample may be carry-over from other donors' samples. CDR3s include the opening cysteine and the closing phenylalanine or tryptophan. A D gene is named only where the DNA matches it firmly.

d_call: -; v_call: TRBV4-1; j_call: TRBJ2-1; cdr3_aa: CASSQGLARSSYNEQFF
d_call: TRBD2; v_call: TRBV5-4; j_call: TRBJ2-1; cdr3_aa: CASSSPGGPYNEQFF
d_call: TRBD2; v_call: TRBV7-2; j_call: TRBJ2-1; cdr3_aa: CASSFPGGYNEQFF
d_call: -; v_call: TRBV19; j_call: TRBJ1-5; cdr3_aa: CASSPRTARAYQPQHF
d_call: -; v_call: TRBV7-2; j_call: TRBJ1-1; cdr3_aa: CASSSRGTEAFF
d_call: -; v_call: TRBV29-1; j_call: TRBJ2-7; cdr3_aa: CSVMERGNYEQYF
d_call: -; v_call: TRBV5-6; j_call: TRBJ1-3; cdr3_aa: CASSLGSNTIYF
d_call: TRBD1; v_call: TRBV25-1; j_call: TRBJ1-6; cdr3_aa: CASSDYRGLPLHF
d_call: TRBD1; v_call: TRBV5-4; j_call: TRBJ1-4; cdr3_aa: CASSLTTGGLEKLFF
d_call: TRBD2; v_call: TRBV9; j_call: TRBJ2-5; cdr3_aa: CASSVGGVQETQYF
d_call: -; v_call: TRBV15; j_call: TRBJ1-5; cdr3_aa: CATSRPGVNQPQHF
d_call: -; v_call: TRBV7-7; j_call: TRBJ2-5; cdr3_aa: CASSLGLGGETQYF
d_call: TRBD2; v_call: TRBV6-6; j_call: TRBJ2-1; cdr3_aa: CASSRTSGRGNEQFF
d_call: TRBD1; v_call: TRBV5-1; j_call: TRBJ2-5; cdr3_aa: CASSFGQGQETQYF
d_call: -; v_call: TRBV10-3; j_call: TRBJ2-1; cdr3_aa: CAISESTRSNEQFF
d_call: TRBD2; v_call: TRBV19; j_call: TRBJ2-3; cdr3_aa: CASSKPGLAPDTQYF
d_call: -; v_call: TRBV7-9; j_call: TRBJ1-3; cdr3_aa: CASSLHTGTGNTIYF
d_call: -; v_call: TRBV5-6; j_call: TRBJ2-3; cdr3_aa: CASSSYGDTTDTQYF
d_call: -; v_call: TRBV10-3; j_call: TRBJ2-7; cdr3_aa: CAISDRSDEQYF
d_call: TRBD1; v_call: TRBV9; j_call: TRBJ1-3; cdr3_aa: CASSVGPGGGGNTIYF
d_call: TRBD1; v_call: TRBV4-3; j_call: TRBJ2-7; cdr3_aa: CASSQVFTGDRFFEQYF
d_call: -; v_call: TRBV7-2; j_call: TRBJ1-1; cdr3_aa: CASSEAFTEAFF
d_call: -; v_call: TRBV21-1; j_call: TRBJ1-2; cdr3_aa: CASRGQGANYGYTF
d_call: -; v_call: TRBV7-2; j_call: TRBJ1-4; cdr3_aa: CASSLGRQYEKLFF
d_call: TRBD1; v_call: TRBV5-4; j_call: TRBJ1-1; cdr3_aa: CASSLGGMGAFF
d_call: TRBD2; v_call: TRBV2; j_call: TRBJ2-3; cdr3_aa: CASSEGTSGRRGATDTQYF
d_call: TRBD2; v_call: TRBV7-2; j_call: TRBJ2-3; cdr3_aa: CASALAGHQADTQYF
d_call: -; v_call: TRBV9; j_call: TRBJ2-2; cdr3_aa: CASSPTNGSPGELFF
d_call: TRBD2; v_call: TRBV7-2; j_call: TRBJ2-1; cdr3_aa: CASSFSGTSYNEQFF
d_call: -; v_call: TRBV5-1; j_call: TRBJ2-7; cdr3_aa: CASSLLPPYEQYF
d_call: TRBD1; v_call: TRBV19; j_call: TRBJ2-2; cdr3_aa: CASSSGQVNTGELFF
d_call: -; v_call: TRBV7-3; j_call: TRBJ2-2; cdr3_aa: CASSLWSRFTGELFF
d_call: -; v_call: TRBV4-3; j_call: TRBJ2-3; cdr3_aa: CASSRSSSTDTQYF
d_call: -; v_call: TRBV5-4; j_call: TRBJ2-3; cdr3_aa: CASRSRVSSLDTQYF
d_call: -; v_call: TRBV7-2; j_call: TRBJ2-3; cdr3_aa: CASRDTGRDTQYF
d_call: -; v_call: TRBV10-3; j_call: TRBJ1-2; cdr3_aa: CAITEQQDYGYTF
d_call: -; v_call: TRBV19; j_call: TRBJ1-1; cdr3_aa: CASSIILGDTEAFF
d_call: -; v_call: TRBV5-4; j_call: TRBJ1-6; cdr3_aa: CASSPGTSYNSPLHF
d_call: TRBD2; v_call: TRBV9; j_call: TRBJ2-7; cdr3_aa: CASSGGPGGSYEQYF
d_call: -; v_call: TRBV11-2; j_call: TRBJ2-1; cdr3_aa: CASSLPLEGNEQFF
d_call: TRBD1; v_call: TRBV7-9; j_call: TRBJ2-7; cdr3_aa: CASSRDRDYEQYF
d_call: -; v_call: TRBV7-9; j_call: TRBJ1-1; cdr3_aa: CASSLGDGVSREAFF
d_call: TRBD2; v_call: TRBV10-3; j_call: TRBJ2-3; cdr3_aa: CAISRTSGNTDTQYF
d_call: -; v_call: TRBV2; j_call: TRBJ2-7; cdr3_aa: CASSEQGSSYEQYF
d_call: -; v_call: TRBV15; j_call: TRBJ1-5; cdr3_aa: CATRPTRGGVSNQPQHF
d_call: -; v_call: TRBV5-4; j_call: TRBJ2-7; cdr3_aa: CASSPEGLGLREQYF
d_call: -; v_call: TRBV5-1; j_call: TRBJ1-1; cdr3_aa: CASSLAPISDTEAFF
d_call: TRBD1; v_call: TRBV6-4; j_call: TRBJ1-1; cdr3_aa: CASSRTGLLDTEAFF
d_call: -; v_call: TRBV6-1; j_call: TRBJ1-2; cdr3_aa: CASNPDRNRGGYTF
d_call: TRBD2; v_call: TRBV5-4; j_call: TRBJ2-1; cdr3_aa: CASGVLLGEGPNEQFF